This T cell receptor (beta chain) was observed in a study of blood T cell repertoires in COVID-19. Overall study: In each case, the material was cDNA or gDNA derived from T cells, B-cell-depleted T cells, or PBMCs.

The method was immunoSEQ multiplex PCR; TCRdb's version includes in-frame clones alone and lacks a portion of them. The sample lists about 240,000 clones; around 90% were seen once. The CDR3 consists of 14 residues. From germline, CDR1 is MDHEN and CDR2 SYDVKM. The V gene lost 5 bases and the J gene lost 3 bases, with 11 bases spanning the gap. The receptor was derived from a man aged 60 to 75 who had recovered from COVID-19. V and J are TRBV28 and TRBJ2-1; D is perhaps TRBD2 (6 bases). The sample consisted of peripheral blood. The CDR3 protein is CASSPGLVYNEQFF. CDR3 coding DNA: TGTGCCAGCAGTCCGGGACTGGTCTACAATGAGCAGTTCTTC.